This T cell receptor (beta chain) came from a study of post-analysis software for immune sequencing data. Findings of the study overall: People with multiple sclerosis had a significantly lower normalized Chao1 diversity than controls did. In patients, five or six TRBV segments were more frequent than in controls, with TRBV5-6, TRBV5-1 and TRBV20-1 among them.

The CDR3 covers 14 residues. After removal of 6 bases from V and 4 bases from J, the junction contained 7 bases not matched to a gene. Per the germline V gene, CDR1 is SGHRS and CDR2 is YFSETQ. On this clonotype itself: Antigen: not known.

Unique molecular identifiers were carried by the TCR beta cDNA libraries. Input amounts of 1 to 10 million T cells were used. These gave roughly 0.5 million cDNA molecules, so each molecule approximated one T cell. TCRdb re-analysed the PCR reads in MiXCR, keeping a single row per CDR3 protein. This sample has 650,000 to 850,000 distinct CDR3 sequences, with about 57% found just once. The sample taken for sequencing was blood. The origin of this receptor is a girl aged 10 to 17 with multiple sclerosis. V is TRBV5-1 and J is TRBJ2-1; 7 bases are shared with TRBD2. The CDR3 bases are TGCGCCAGCACCCTCTGGGGGGGGTACAATGAGCAGTTCTTC. Translation gives CASTLWGGYNEQFF.